The 18 T cell receptor beta chains below all came from one sample that was sequenced in a study of molecular identifiers for immune sequencing clone quantification. From the PCR reads, TCRdb called clonotypes with MiXCR, one entry per CDR3 protein. Here the sample spans about half a million distinct CDR3 sequences, about a fifth being singletons. Sequencing input: naive CD8+ T cells from blood, with Jurkat cell RNA spiked in. Subset: FACS-sorted CD8+CD4-CCR7+CD45RA+ naive T cells. Every receptor here comes from a human donor in good health. Some libraries in this study had Jurkat cell RNA spiked in.

This clonotype was counted at least ten times. This chain links TRBV2 with TRBJ1-4; D unclear. V lost 5 bases to trimming and J lost 6 bases, with 16 bases between them. CDR3 size: 15 residues. Germline-derived CDR1 and CDR2 are SNHLY and FYNNEI. The CDR3 loop reads CASSSGRALYEKLFF. The CDR3 nucleotides are TGTGCCAGCAGTAGCGGGAGGGCGTTGTATGAAAAACTGTTTTTT.

V gene TRBV19 combines with J gene TRBJ2-7; no definite D call. The V and J ends lost 3 bases and 5 bases respectively, with 11 bases between them. Germline CDR1 reads LNHDA; CDR2 reads SQIVND (reference sequence). This CDR3 has 13 amino acids. CDR3 DNA sequence: TGTGCCAGTAGTATCTATAGCTGGGACGAGCAGTACTTC. It yields the protein CASSIYSWDEQYF.

This clonotype was seen a few times. The V call is TRBV12-3 or TRBV12-4, the J call TRBJ2-7; D is uncertain. The CDR3 length is 13 residues. The V gene lost 8 bases and the J gene lost 0 bases, with 11 bases spanning the gap. This chain's CDR3 is CASGDGRSYEQYF. The CDR3 bases are TGTGCCAGCGGCGACGGTCGCTCCTACGAGCAGTACTTC.

The rearrangement uses TRBV4-1 and TRBJ2-7; perhaps TRBD1 as D (5 bases). Trimming shortened V by 0 bases and J by 4 bases, and 13 bases separated the two germline ends. Germline lookup yields CDR1 MGHRA and CDR2 YSYEKL. The CDR3 length is 15 residues. The CDR3 protein is CASSQDWSGAYEQYF. CDR3 in DNA: TGCGCCAGCAGCCAAGATTGGTCTGGGGCTTACGAGCAGTACTTC.

This clonotype was seen only a few times. The chain combines TRBV6-6 with TRBJ1-5; 7 bases align to TRBD1. Unmatched junction bases numbered 4, after V lost 2 bases and J lost 3 bases. CDR3 length equals 15 residues. Looked up from germline, CDR1 is MNHNY and CDR2 is SVGAGI (reference sequence). The CDR3 DNA sequence: TGTGCCAGCAGTTACCGGGACAGCCCCAATCAGCCCCAGCATTTT. This translates into CASSYRDSPNQPQHF.

As concerns this clonotype: One base away lies a much larger clone, so this may be a sequencing read error. V is TRBV3-1 and J is TRBJ2-3, with a weak D call TRBD2 (6 bases). The CDR3 runs 15 residues. V was clipped by 3 bases and J by 5 bases, with 15 bases between them. CDR1 is LGHDT and CDR2 is YNNKEL in the germline V gene (reference sequence). This CDR3 reads CASSHDLGGEDTQYF. The CDR3 bases are TGTGCCAGCAGCCATGATCTAGGAGGGGAAGATACGCAGTATTTT.

There are many counts of this clonotype. The chain recombines TRBV7-9 with TRBJ2-7, with 7 bases matching TRBD1. The germline V gene has CDR1 SEHNR and CDR2 FQNEAQ (reference sequence). J gave up 3 bases and V 5 bases, and 10 bases lay outside the gene matches. This CDR3 is 15 amino acids long. This chain's CDR3 is CASSPSSTGIYEQYF. DNA of the CDR3: TGTGCCAGCAGCCCTAGCTCGACAGGGATCTACGAGCAGTACTTC. The full variable domain, its missing parts supplied by reference TRBV7-9 and TRBJ2-7, is DTGVSQNPRHKITKRGQNVTFRCDPISEHNRLYWYRQTLGQGPEFLTYFQNEAQLEKSRLLSDRFSAERPKGSFSTLEIQRTEQGDSAMYLCASSPSSTGIYEQYFGPGTRLTVT.

Many counts were recorded for this clonotype. The chain has TRBV10-3 and TRBJ1-1; no reliable D call. Germline V CDR1 and CDR2: ENHRY, SYGVKD. Trimming stripped 5 bases from V and 0 bases from J, with 13 bases between. The CDR3 covers 15 residues. Here the CDR3 DNA reads TGTGCCATCAGTTCCCTGACTGTCATGAACACTGAAGCTTTCTTT. It codes for CAISSLTVMNTEAFF.

Comment on this clonotype: An end of the junction differs from the germline gene, which may be a read error. V and J are TRBV7-2 and TRBJ1-1; weak D call: TRBD1 (5 bases). The CDR3 is 12 residues long. Germline lookup yields CDR1 SGHTA and CDR2 FQGNSA. This CDR3 is CASSLLGTEALF. CDR3 DNA: TGTGCCAGCAGCTTACTAGGGACTGAAGCTCTCTTT. Filled out from reference TRBV7-2 and TRBJ1-1, the complete variable domain reads GAGVSQSPSNKVTEKGKDVELRCDPISGHTALYWYRQSLGQGLEFLIYFQGNSAPDKSGLPSDRFSAERTGGSVSTLTIQRTQQEDSAVYLCASSLLGTEALFGQGTRLTVV.

Ten or more counts support this clonotype. The chain recombines TRBV29-1 with TRBJ1-1; TRBD1 is a possible D gene (5 bases). Per germline, CDR1 SQVTM and CDR2 ANQGSEA. The CDR3 is 14 residues long. V was trimmed by 3 bases and J by 1 base, leaving 12 bases between them. The CDR3 here is CSVDGQGGNTEAFF. The CDR3 region has the DNA TGCAGCGTTGACGGGCAGGGAGGGAACACTGAAGCTTTCTTT.

The chain combines TRBV5-4 with TRBJ2-3; D uncertain. Germline V gene lookup returns CDR1 SGHNT and CDR2 YYREEE (reference sequence). This CDR3 spans 15 amino acids. The germline V and J ends were trimmed by 4 bases and 1 base, with 13 bases remaining between them. CDR3 coding DNA: TGTGCCAGCAGCCCCCCAGAGGCCCGCACAGATACGCAGTATTTT. This sequence encodes CASSPPEARTDTQYF. The full variable domain, rest sourced from reference TRBV5-4 and TRBJ2-3, is ETGVTQSPTHLIKTRGQQVTLRCSSQSGHNTVSWYQQALGQGPQFIFQYYREEENGRGNFPPRFSGLQFPNYSSELNVNALELDDSALYLCASSPPEARTDTQYFGPGTRLTVL.

The chain uses TRBV6-2 or TRBV6-3 and TRBJ1-1; no clear D. With 4 bases removed from V and 4 bases from J, the gap between germline ends came to 10 bases. The germline V gene encodes CDR1 MNHEY and CDR2 SVGEGT. This CDR3 comprises 13 residues. DNA of the CDR3: TGTGCCAGCAGTTGGGCCACGGGCACTGAAGCTTTCTTT. As protein: CASSWATGTEAFF.

This clonotype was seen a handful of times. J is TRBJ1-1 and V is TRBV12-3 or TRBV12-4, with a tentative D call TRBD1 (6 bases). The CDR3 contains 15 residues. V shed 6 bases and J shed 0 bases, with 14 bases lying between them. CDR3: CASRPNRALNTEAFF. The CDR3 bases are TGTGCCAGCAGACCAAACAGGGCGCTGAACACTGAAGCTTTCTTT.

A note on this clonotype: At one of its ends the junction is not consistent with the germline gene, which may arise from a read error. The chain uses TRBV6-5 and TRBJ2-1; no clear D gene. This CDR3 is built from 13 residues. Germline CDR1 reads MNHEY; CDR2 reads SVGAGI. CDR3 amino acids: CASSYSLGAEQLF. In DNA form, the CDR3 reads TGTGCCAGCAGTTACTCGCTAGGAGCCGAGCAGCTCTTC.

As regards this clonotype: Sequence at one end of the junction differs from germline and may be a read error. The chain is built from TRBV18 and TRBJ2-5; no clear D gene. Germline CDR1 KGHSH, CDR2 LQKENI. This CDR3 spans 12 amino acids. CDR3 DNA: TGTGCCAACTCACCACCTAGAGAGACCCAGTACTTC. Its translation is CANSPPRETQYF.

On this clonotype itself: Germline and junction disagree at one end, which may indicate a read error. The CDR3 region is CAWGVYGEQYF. CDR3 coding DNA: TGTGCCTGGGGTGTATATGGAGAGCAGTACTTC. The chain recombines TRBV30 with TRBJ2-7; no clear D. From germline, CDR1 is GTSNPN and CDR2 SVGIG (reference sequence). The CDR3 extends over 11 amino acids.

This chain links TRBV19 with TRBJ2-6, with a tentative D call TRBD1 (7 bases). Deletions cut 0 bases from V and 0 bases from J, with 18 bases between. Germline V CDR1 and CDR2: LNHDA, SQIVND (reference sequence). The CDR3 is 20 amino acids. CDR3 loop: CASSIDPDREVPSGANVLTF. CDR3 in DNA: TGTGCCAGTAGTATAGACCCAGACAGGGAGGTTCCCTCTGGGGCCAACGTCCTGACTTTC.

The chain combines TRBV27 with TRBJ2-3, with D unresolved. The CDR3 loop spans 16 amino acids. Germline values: CDR1 MNHEY, CDR2 SMNVEV (reference sequence). Trimming shortened V by 1 base and J by 1 base, and 12 bases separated the two germline ends. The DNA for the CDR3 is TGTGCCAGCAGTTTATTGGCCGGAAAAGGCACAGATACGCAGTATTTT. Translation: CASSLLAGKGTDTQYF.